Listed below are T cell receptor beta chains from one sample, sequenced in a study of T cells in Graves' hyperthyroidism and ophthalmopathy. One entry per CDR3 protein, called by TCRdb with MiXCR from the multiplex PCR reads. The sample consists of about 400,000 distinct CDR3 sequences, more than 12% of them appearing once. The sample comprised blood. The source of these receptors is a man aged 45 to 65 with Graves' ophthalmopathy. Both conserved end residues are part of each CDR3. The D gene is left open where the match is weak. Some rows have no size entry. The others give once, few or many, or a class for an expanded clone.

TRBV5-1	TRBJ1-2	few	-	TGCGCCAGCAGCTCCGACATCCGAGCTAACTATGGCTACACCTTC	CASSSDIRANYGYTF
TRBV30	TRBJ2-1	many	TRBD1	TGTGCCTGGAGCAAAACGACAGGGGGGAATGAGCAGTTCTTC	CAWSKTTGGNEQFF
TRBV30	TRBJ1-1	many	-	TGTGCCTGGAGTCCTCTTGGGGGACACTTGAACACTGAAGCTTTCTTT	CAWSPLGGHLNTEAFF
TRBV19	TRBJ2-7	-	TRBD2	TGTGCCAGTAGTACAGGACTAGCGGGAGCCAACGAGCAGTACTTC	CASSTGLAGANEQYF
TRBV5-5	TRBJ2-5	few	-	TGTGCCAGCAGCTCGCAGGGTTTCCAAGAGACCCAGTACTTC	CASSSQGFQETQYF
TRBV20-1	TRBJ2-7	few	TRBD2	TGCAGTGCTAGACCCGGGACTAGCGACGAGCAGTACTTC	CSARPGTSDEQYF
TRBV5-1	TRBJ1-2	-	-	TGCGCCAGCAGCTCGGCGGCCCCAGGAGCTAGTGGCTACACCTTC	CASSSAAPGASGYTF
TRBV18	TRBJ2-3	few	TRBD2	TGTGCCAGCTCACCAGCTGTTAGCGGGAGTGTTTCACCCGGCACAGATACGCAGTATTTT	CASSPAVSGSVSPGTDTQYF
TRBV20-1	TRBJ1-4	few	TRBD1	TGCAGTGCTTTAGACAGGGTTGGCGAAAAACTGTTTTTT	CSALDRVGEKLFF
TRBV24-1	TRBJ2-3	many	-	TGTGCCACCAGTGATACCAGGGCCCAGGGTAGCACAGATACGCAGTATTTT	CATSDTRAQGSTDTQYF
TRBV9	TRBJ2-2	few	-	TGTGCCAGCAGCGTAGGGGGGACGAACACCGGGGAGCTGTTTTTT	CASSVGGTNTGELFF
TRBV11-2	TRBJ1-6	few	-	TGTGCCAGCAGCGGGGAGGGGATGTATAATTCACCCCTCCACTTT	CASSGEGMYNSPLHF
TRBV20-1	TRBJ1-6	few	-	TGCAGTGCTAGAGATCCCCAGGGGCGGTCACCCCTCCACTTT	CSARDPQGRSPLHF
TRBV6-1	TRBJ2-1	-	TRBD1	TGTGCGGGGGACAGCCTCACCCTTATACAAAATGAGCAGTTCTTC	CAGDSLTLIQNEQFF